These 20 T cell receptor beta chains were all obtained from the same sample, sequenced in a study of blood T cells in healthy people across ages. A second PCR of roughly 7 to 11 cycles used a sample-barcoded 5' primer and a J-beta primer mix. TCRdb analysed the 5' RACE reads with MiXCR anew, one entry per CDR3 protein. The sample consists of about 800,000 distinct CDR3 sequences, about half of them appearing once. Material: blood. The source is an elderly man in good health.

This clonotype was seen a few times. This chain links TRBV3-1 with TRBJ2-7, with no clear D. Germline CDR1 and CDR2: LGHDT and YNNKEL (reference sequence). Trimming left V 4 bases short and J 2 bases short, with 6 bases between. The CDR3 covers 12 residues. In DNA form, the CDR3 reads TGTGCCAGCAGCCGATTAACCTACGAGCAGTACTTC. Translation gives CASSRLTYEQYF.

This clonotype was recorded at least ten times. This chain links TRBV6-5 with TRBJ2-3, with D uncertain. The CDR3 is made up of 15 amino acids. With 0 bases removed from V and 4 bases from J, the gap between germline ends came to 11 bases. The germline V gene has CDR1 MNHEY and CDR2 SVGAGI. CDR3 DNA sequence: TGTGCCAGCAGTTACTCGTCGTCCCGGGCAGATACGCAGTATTTT. It yields the protein CASSYSSSRADTQYF.

This chain uses TRBV30 with TRBJ2-3; 10 positions agree with TRBD2. The CDR3 spans 15 residues. The V gene's germline CDR1 is GTSNPN and CDR2 SVGIG (reference sequence). With V trimmed by 7 bases and J by 7 bases, 14 bases remained unmatched. CDR3 sequence (DNA): TGTGCCTCCTCAACAGGAGCGGGAGGGCCGAATACGCAGTATTTT. This translates into CASSTGAGGPNTQYF.

This chain links TRBV21-1 with TRBJ2-7; TRBD1, the table's D call, lacks a check against the DNA. TRBV21-1 is designated a pseudogene. This CDR3 spans 14 amino acids. CDR3: CAKYYRGRKYEQYF. The CDR3, as DNA: TGTGCCAAATACTACAGGGGGCGAAAGTACGAGCAGTACTTC.

CDR3 protein: CASSTNAGAQGFYNEQFF. CDR3 DNA: TGTGCCAGCAGCACTAATGCCGGGGCGCAAGGTTTCTACAATGAGCAGTTCTTC. The chain couples TRBV28 to TRBJ2-1; D assignment may be TRBD1 or TRBD2 (5 bases each). Trimming removed 6 bases from V and 3 bases from J, with 24 bases in between. The germline V gene encodes CDR1 MDHEN and CDR2 SYDVKM. This CDR3 comprises 18 residues.

This clonotype has a handful of counts. V is TRBV2 and J is TRBJ2-1, with 9 bases fitting TRBD2. This CDR3 contains 16 residues. With V trimmed by 5 bases and J by 3 bases, 8 bases remained unmatched. Germline values: CDR1 SNHLY, CDR2 FYNNEI. The CDR3 here is CASSPQGSGSYNEQFF. CDR3 coding DNA: TGTGCCAGCAGTCCACAGGGTAGCGGGAGCTACAATGAGCAGTTCTTC.

This clonotype was picked up a small number of times. The chain links TRBV20-1 to TRBJ1-4; TRBD1 might be the D (6 bases). The CDR3 spans 13 residues. Trimming removed 7 bases at V and 5 bases at J, with 14 bases between. From germline, CDR1 is DFQATT and CDR2 SNEGSKA (reference sequence). CDR3 sequence reads: CSVQGHGNEKLFF. As DNA, the CDR3 is TGCAGTGTACAGGGACACGGAAATGAAAAACTGTTTTTT.

This clonotype was seen a few times. The chain has TRBV15 and TRBJ2-3, with D perhaps TRBD2 (6 bases). There are 17 residues in the CDR3. Between the trimmed V and J ends, which lost 0 bases and 11 bases, there was a span of 24 bases. Looked up from germline, CDR1 is LNHNV and CDR2 is YYDKDF (reference sequence). This chain's CDR3 is CATSRDRSPGVPNEQYF. The CDR3 nucleotides read TGTGCCACCAGCAGAGATAGGTCTCCGGGGGTCCCCAATGAGCAGTATTTT.

The chain is built from TRBV19 and TRBJ2-1, with 10 bases that match TRBD1. J gave up 9 bases and V 1 base, and 3 bases lay outside the gene matches. This CDR3 has 14 amino acids. Germline V gene data show CDR1 as LNHDA and CDR2 as SQIVND (reference sequence). CDR3 amino acids: CASSIVTGGFEQFF. CDR3 nucleotides: TGTGCCAGTAGTATAGTGACAGGGGGCTTTGAGCAGTTCTTC.

The chain combines TRBV29-1 with TRBJ1-2; D remains ambiguous. This CDR3 spans 10 amino acids. Between the trimmed V and J ends, which lost 4 bases and 5 bases, there was a span of 5 bases. Germline CDR1 SQVTM, CDR2 ANQGSEA. The CDR3 DNA follows: TGCAGCGTTGCACATTATGGCTACACCTTC. The encoded protein is CSVAHYGYTF.

The genes are TRBV19 and TRBJ2-7; 7 bases map to TRBD2. Germline CDR1 reads LNHDA; CDR2 reads SQIVND (reference sequence). V shed 6 bases, J shed 2 bases, and the junction held 7 bases outside the gene matches. This CDR3 is built from 14 residues. CDR3 nucleotides: TGTGCCAGTAGAGCGGCGGGAGACGCCTACGAGCAGTACTTC. Translation gives CASRAAGDAYEQYF. The variable domain in full, completed from reference TRBV19 and TRBJ2-7, reads DGGITQSPKYLFRKEGQNVTLSCEQNLNHDAMYWYRQDPGQGLRLIYYSQIVNDFQKGDIAEGYSVSREKKESFPLTVTSAQKNPTAFYLCASRAAGDAYEQYFGPGTRLTVT.

As for this clonotype: The junction departs from the called germline gene at one end, perhaps through a read error. V is TRBV12-3 or TRBV12-4 and J is TRBJ2-7; the match to TRBD2 covers 9 bases. This CDR3 is built from 13 residues. The CDR3: CTSRYRTSDEQYF. The DNA for the CDR3 is TGTACCAGCAGATACCGGACTAGCGACGAGCAGTACTTC.

The chain carries TRBV10-3 and TRBJ1-2; unclear D gene. The CDR3 runs 12 residues. The germline V gene has CDR1 ENHRY and CDR2 SYGVKD. The V end lost 4 bases, the J end lost 8 bases, and 11 bases lay between the germline ends. The CDR3 sequence is CAISVDRAGYTF. CDR3 coding DNA: TGTGCCATCAGTGTTGACCGGGCGGGCTACACCTTC.

Comments on this clonotype: A junction boundary mismatches the germline segment, possibly from a read error. V usage is TRBV7-2 and J usage is TRBJ2-5; D remains unclear. This CDR3 has 15 residues. Looked up from germline, CDR1 is SGHTA and CDR2 is FQGNSA. The CDR3 loop reads CASSLVGRRQETQNF. CDR3 DNA sequence: TGTGCCAGCAGCTTAGTTGGCAGGAGACAAGAGACCCAGAACTTC.

On this clonotype: This may come from a read error, since a much larger clone is one base off. This sequence joins TRBV3-1 and TRBJ2-5, with D possibly being TRBD1 (6 bases). The CDR3 runs to 13 residues. Germline assignment: CDR1 LGHDT and CDR2 YNNKEL (reference sequence). V was cut by 3 bases and J by 11 bases, with 16 bases left in between. The chain's CDR3 is CASSQWQGYEQYF. In DNA, the CDR3 is TGTGCCAGCAGCCAGTGGCAGGGGTATGAGCAGTACTTC.

This chain links TRBV4-1 with TRBJ1-4; D possibly corresponds to TRBD1 (5 bases). Germline V gene data show CDR1 as MGHRA and CDR2 as YSYEKL. The CDR3 loop spans 15 amino acids. Trimming shortened V by 8 bases and J by 7 bases, and 20 bases separated the two germline ends. The CDR3 here is CASAEPPGAGEKLFF. The CDR3 DNA reads TGCGCCAGCGCCGAACCTCCTGGGGCCGGTGAAAAACTGTTTTTT.

This clonotype came up a few times. The rearrangement uses TRBV11-2 and TRBJ2-1, with 10 positions matching TRBD2. Germline CDR1 and CDR2: SGHAT and FQNNGV. This CDR3 is built from 14 residues. Trimming at V came to 8 bases and at J to 2 bases, leaving 3 bases not matched to a gene. CDR3 DNA sequence: TGTGCCAGCGCAACTAGCGGGACCTACAATGAGCAGTTCTTC. Its translation is CASATSGTYNEQFF.

This clonotype was found a few times. This chain joins TRBV12-3 or TRBV12-4 and TRBJ2-7; 12 positions match TRBD1. The V gene end was trimmed by 4 bases and the J gene end by 5 bases; junction bases not matched to a gene: 18. This CDR3 contains 19 residues. The CDR3, as DNA: TGTGCCAGCAGTTGGGGAGAAAGAGTGGTAGGGACAGGGGGCCACGAGCAGTACTTC. Protein sequence: CASSWGERVVGTGGHEQYF.

This clonotype was seen more than once but under ten times. The chain carries TRBV4-3 and TRBJ2-1, with 11 bases aligning to TRBD2. V dropped 4 bases and J dropped 5; count of bases not matched to a gene: 7. CDR1 and CDR2 from the germline V gene are LGHNA and YSLEER. The CDR3 runs to 16 residues. CDR3 loop: CASSREAGLADNEQFF. DNA of the CDR3: TGCGCCAGCAGCCGTGAGGCGGGACTAGCGGACAATGAGCAGTTCTTC.

The chain is built from TRBV20-1 and TRBJ2-1, with TRBD2 identical over 9 bases. V was clipped by 8 bases and J by 7 bases; unmatched bases: 3. The CDR3 runs to 11 residues. Germline V gives CDR1 DFQATT, CDR2 SNEGSKA (reference sequence). CDR3 sequence: CSLAGINEQFF. Here the CDR3 DNA reads TGCAGTCTAGCGGGAATAAATGAGCAGTTCTTC.